These 13 T cell receptor beta chains came from one sample sequenced in a study of blood T cell repertoires in COVID-19. Libraries were prepared by immunoSEQ multiplex PCR; TCRdb keeps only in-frame clonotypes and omits some of them. Of roughly 80,000 clones in the sample, around 80% were seen once. Material: peripheral blood. These receptors originate from a man in his 60s with active or convalescent COVID-19.

The V call is TRBV6-6, the J call TRBJ1-4; no definite D call. Per the germline V gene, CDR1 is MNHNY and CDR2 is SVGAGI (reference sequence). V dropped 1 base and J dropped 0 bases, with 6 bases sitting between them. CDR3 length: 15 amino acids. The CDR3 loop is CASSYYQTTNEKLFF. CDR3 in DNA: TGTGCCAGCAGTTACTATCAGACAACTAATGAAAAACTGTTTTTT.

V and J are TRBV15 and TRBJ1-4; no reliable D call. Germline-derived CDR1 and CDR2 are LNHNV and YYDKDF (reference sequence). The V and J ends lost 1 base and 5 bases respectively, with 14 bases between them. CDR3 size: 16 residues. CDR3 bases: TGTGCCACCAGCAGAGGTTTTGAGGCGGAAAATGAAAAACTGTTTTTT. It is translated as CATSRGFEAENEKLFF. Full variable domain (outside the CDR3, taken from reference TRBV15 and TRBJ1-4): DAMVIQNPRYQVTQFGKPVTLSCSQTLNHNVMYWYQQKSSQAPKLLFHYYDKDFNNEADTPDNFQSRRPNTSFCFLDIRSPGLGDTAMYLCATSRGFEAENEKLFFGSGTQLSVL.

The chain joins TRBV18 to TRBJ1-5; D possibly corresponds to TRBD1 (5 bases). This CDR3 is 16 amino acids long. The ends were cut back, 2 bases at V and 2 bases at J, with 13 bases in the middle. Germline assignment: CDR1 KGHSH and CDR2 LQKENI. CDR3 bases: TGTGCCAGCTCACCATTGGCGGGGGATGGCAATCAGCCCCAGCATTTT. Its translation: CASSPLAGDGNQPQHF.

The J gene is TRBJ2-7, the V gene TRBV18, with D possibly being TRBD2 (6 bases). V was trimmed by 1 base and J by 7 bases, leaving 17 bases between them. Germline assignment: CDR1 KGHSH and CDR2 LQKENI. The CDR3 spans 15 residues. In nucleotides, the CDR3 is TGTGCCAGCTCACCACGGGTTGGGGACTCCGTGGAGCAGTACTTC. As protein: CASSPRVGDSVEQYF. Filled out from reference TRBV18 and TRBJ2-7, the complete variable domain reads NAGVMQNPRHLVRRRGQEARLRCSPMKGHSHVYWYRQLPEEGLKFMVYLQKENIIDESGMPKERFSAEFPKEGPSILRIQQVVRGDSAAYFCASSPRVGDSVEQYFGPGTRLTVT.

This chain uses TRBV6-2 or TRBV6-3 with TRBJ1-1, with a possible D match to TRBD1 (6 bases). Germline V gives CDR1 MNHEY, CDR2 SVGEGT. Deletions cut 5 bases from V and 0 bases from J, with 13 bases between. The CDR3 covers 15 residues. CDR3 region: CASSPGHSMNTEAFF. CDR3 bases: TGTGCCAGCAGTCCGGGACACAGCATGAACACTGAAGCTTTCTTT.

This clone was detected many times. The chain employs TRBV30 and TRBJ2-7, with 7 nucleotides matching TRBD1. The V gene end was trimmed by 0 bases and the J gene end by 0 bases; junction bases not matched to a gene: 5. The CDR3 extends over 15 amino acids. Germline-derived CDR1 and CDR2 are GTSNPN and SVGIG (reference sequence). This chain's CDR3 is CAWSVVGQVSYEQYF. The DNA for the CDR3 is TGTGCCTGGAGTGTCGTTGGACAGGTCTCCTACGAGCAGTACTTC.

CDR3 DNA: TGTGCCAGCAGCCAAGATATGGGCCAATTGGCGCATGGCTACACCTTC. It encodes CASSQDMGQLAHGYTF. The rearrangement joins TRBV4-2 to TRBJ1-2; no definite D call. V was trimmed by 0 bases and J by 6 bases, leaving 17 bases between them. Per the germline V gene, CDR1 is LGHNA and CDR2 is YNFKEQ. The CDR3 spans 16 residues.

The chain couples TRBV5-4 to TRBJ2-7; D is perhaps TRBD1 (6 bases). V lost 4 bases to trimming and J lost 6 bases, with 14 bases between them. There are 13 residues in the CDR3. Germline V CDR1 and CDR2: SGHNT, YYREEE (reference sequence). The CDR3 DNA reads as TGTGCCAGCAGCCAAACGGTAGGGGGCGAGCAGTACTTC. Its protein is CASSQTVGGEQYF.

The chain is built from TRBV10-3 and TRBJ1-5; D unresolved. This CDR3 contains 15 residues. Germline V gene data show CDR1 as ENHRY and CDR2 as SYGVKD. V shed 0 bases and J shed 7 bases, with 13 bases lying between them. The CDR3 region is CAISESLGREQPQHF. CDR3 coding DNA: TGTGCCATCAGTGAGTCGCTGGGCCGAGAGCAGCCCCAGCATTTT.

The chain couples TRBV5-1 to TRBJ2-3, with D perhaps matching TRBD1 (5 bases). The CDR3 is made up of 15 amino acids. The germline V gene has CDR1 SGHRS and CDR2 YFSETQ. V was pared by 0 bases and J by 0 bases, with 8 bases between. As DNA, the CDR3 is TGCGCCAGCAGCTTGGCCAGGGCCAGCACAGATACGCAGTATTTT. It codes for CASSLARASTDTQYF.

V is TRBV7-2 and J is TRBJ1-6; possibly TRBD1 for D (6 bases). This CDR3 has 14 residues. Trimming left V 8 bases short and J 2 bases short, with 10 bases between. Germline loops: CDR1 SGHTA, CDR2 FQGNSA. CDR3 in amino acids: CASGRDTYNSPLHF. As DNA, the CDR3 is TGTGCCAGCGGCCGGGACACCTATAATTCACCCCTCCACTTT.

CDR3 in amino acids: CASSQDAGGYYGYTF. In nucleotides, the CDR3 is TGCGCCAGCAGCCAAGATGCAGGGGGCTACTATGGCTACACCTTC. The chain joins TRBV4-3 to TRBJ1-2, with 8 bases fitting TRBD1. Per germline, CDR1 LGHNA and CDR2 YSLEER. Trimming at V came to 0 bases and at J to 3 bases, leaving 3 bases not matched to a gene. The CDR3 runs to 15 residues.

The chain recombines TRBV19 with TRBJ1-5; possible D gene TRBD1, 5 bases. Trimming shortened V by 5 bases and J by 2 bases, and 13 bases separated the two germline ends. Germline V CDR1 and CDR2: LNHDA, SQIVND (reference sequence). The CDR3 loop spans 15 amino acids. The CDR3: CASSLPGAGNQPQHF. As DNA, the CDR3 is TGTGCCAGTAGTTTGCCTGGGGCGGGCAATCAGCCCCAGCATTTT. The whole variable domain, filled in from reference TRBV19 and TRBJ1-5, reads DGGITQSPKYLFRKEGQNVTLSCEQNLNHDAMYWYRQDPGQGLRLIYYSQIVNDFQKGDIAEGYSVSREKKESFPLTVTSAQKNPTAFYLCASSLPGAGNQPQHFGDGTRLSIL.